These 22 T cell receptor beta chains originate from one sample sequenced in a study of cytomegalovirus exposure and HLA in healthy donors. Use of 60 Vbeta and 13 Jbeta primers characterized the PCR. Assay: immunoSEQ multiplex PCR; the TCRdb copy retains only in-frame clones and omits some. The sample holds roughly 100,000 clones, approximately 84% seen once. Specimen: PBMCs. These receptors all come from a male donor in good health and CMV-seronegative.

This clone came up once. The chain links TRBV28 to TRBJ2-5; no definite D call. V lost 4 bases to trimming and J lost 4 bases, with 7 bases between them. This CDR3 has 12 residues. CDR1 is MDHEN and CDR2 is SYDVKM in the germline V gene. CDR3 bases: TGTGCCAGCAGTTCCATTTTAGAGACCCAGTACTTC. It translates to CASSSILETQYF.

With respect to this clone: One end of the junction is discordant with germline, which a read error may explain. CDR3 residues: CASSLMTATQYF. The CDR3 bases are TGTGCCAGCAGCTTAATGACAGCTACGCAGTATTTT. V is TRBV11-2 and J is TRBJ2-3; weak D call: TRBD1 (5 bases). The germline V gene has CDR1 SGHAT and CDR2 FQNNGV. There are 12 residues in the CDR3.

The V and J genes are TRBV7-9 and TRBJ2-1; 7 positions match TRBD1. J was trimmed by 7 bases and V by 5 bases; bases with no gene match: 11. The CDR3 runs 15 residues. CDR1 and CDR2 from the germline V gene are SEHNR and FQNEAQ (reference sequence). The CDR3 sequence: CASSPREGALNEQFF. For the CDR3, the DNA is TGTGCCAGCAGCCCCCGTGAGGGGGCGTTGAATGAGCAGTTCTTC.

This chain uses TRBV7-2 with TRBJ2-3; possible D gene TRBD2, 5 bases. The CDR3 consists of 14 residues. V lost 4 bases and J lost 6, with 14 bases in between. Per germline, CDR1 SGHTA and CDR2 FQGNSA. DNA of the CDR3: TGTGCCAGCAGCTCCCGAGACGAGGGCGATACGCAGTATTTT. It specifies CASSSRDEGDTQYF.

V is TRBV14 and J is TRBJ1-4, with D hard to call. The V end was cut by 0 bases, the J end by 7 bases, with 15 bases between. Germline V gene lookup returns CDR1 SGHDN and CDR2 FVKESK. The CDR3 runs 16 residues. The CDR3 is CASSQDSPSRIEKLFF. The CDR3 region has the DNA TGTGCCAGCAGCCAAGATAGTCCTTCGAGGATTGAAAAACTGTTTTTT.

The chain joins TRBV5-1 to TRBJ2-1; a possible D gene is TRBD2 (6 bases). The V and J ends lost 0 bases and 1 base respectively, with 11 bases between them. Germline V gives CDR1 SGHRS, CDR2 YFSETQ. The CDR3 contains 16 residues. The CDR3 region is CASSLAPGASYNEQFF. In nucleotides, the CDR3 is TGCGCCAGCAGCTTGGCCCCGGGAGCATCCTACAATGAGCAGTTCTTC.

The V gene is TRBV5-1, the J gene TRBJ2-2; 7 bases line up with TRBD1. CDR1 is SGHRS and CDR2 is YFSETQ in the germline V gene. The CDR3 length is 16 residues. The trim removed 4 bases at V and 3 bases at J, leaving 9 bases unmatched. Here the CDR3 reads CASSLTRQGYTGELFF. The CDR3 nucleotides read TGCGCCAGCAGCCTCACCCGACAGGGCTACACCGGGGAGCTGTTTTTT.

CDR3 sequence reads: CATSGRGSYTEAFF. The CDR3 DNA reads as TGTGCCACCAGCGGCAGGGGCTCTTACACTGAAGCTTTCTTT. The gene calls are TRBV15 and TRBJ1-1; tentatively, D is TRBD1 (6 bases). Germline V lookup: CDR1 LNHNV, CDR2 YYDKDF (reference sequence). V was shortened by 5 bases and J by 3 bases, with 13 bases between the two germline ends. This CDR3 is 14 amino acids long. Drawing the rest from reference TRBV15 and TRBJ1-1, the complete variable domain is DAMVIQNPRYQVTQFGKPVTLSCSQTLNHNVMYWYQQKSSQAPKLLFHYYDKDFNNEADTPDNFQSRRPNTSFCFLDIRSPGLGDTAMYLCATSGRGSYTEAFFGQGTRLTVV.

The V call is TRBV7-2, the J call TRBJ2-3; 10 bases match TRBD2. The germline V gene has CDR1 SGHTA and CDR2 FQGNSA. This CDR3 region has 14 residues. V lost 2 bases and J lost 7; bases outside the gene matches: 3. The CDR3 sequence is CASSLSGRANTQYF. The CDR3 coding sequence is TGTGCCAGCAGCTTAAGCGGGAGGGCAAATACGCAGTATTTT.

This clone was seen a few times. The chain links TRBV28 to TRBJ2-1; 11 nucleotides align to TRBD2. Trimming cost V 7 bases and J 3 bases; bases outside gene matches: 11. The CDR3 contains 17 residues. Per germline, CDR1 MDHEN and CDR2 SYDVKM. The CDR3 nucleotides read TGTGCCAGCACCGCACTAGCGGGAGCCTCATTCTACAATGAGCAGTTCTTC. It is translated as CASTALAGASFYNEQFF.

The chain combines TRBV4-3 with TRBJ1-2; TRBD1 matches at 9 bases. This CDR3 is 14 amino acids long. Germline CDR1 LGHNA, CDR2 YSLEER. The V and J ends lost 1 base and 5 bases, in that order; junction bases with no gene match: 2. CDR3 nucleotide sequence: TGCGCCAGCAGCCAAGCCGGGACAGGGTATGGCTACACCTTC. It codes for CASSQAGTGYGYTF.

The chain joins TRBV11-3 to TRBJ2-5, with 9 bases fitting TRBD2. This CDR3 is 16 amino acids long. V gave up 5 bases and J gave up 2 bases; unmatched junction bases: 9. Germline values: CDR1 SGHNT, CDR2 YENEEA. This chain's CDR3 is CASSPAPGLAQETQYF. The CDR3 DNA reads TGTGCCAGCAGCCCCGCCCCGGGACTAGCACAAGAGACCCAGTACTTC.

The chain uses TRBV5-1 and TRBJ1-1, with 7 positions matching TRBD1. Losses at the gene ends were 0 bases for V and 3 bases for J; bases not matched to a gene: 2. Germline V lookup: CDR1 SGHRS, CDR2 YFSETQ. The CDR3 consists of 14 residues. The CDR3 region is CASSLVRGYTEAFF. DNA for the CDR3: TGCGCCAGCAGCTTGGTCAGGGGGTACACTGAAGCTTTCTTT. Together with reference TRBV5-1 and TRBJ1-1, the CDR3 gives the full variable domain: KAGVTQTPRYLIKTRGQQVTLSCSPISGHRSVSWYQQTPGQGLQFLFEYFSETQRNKGNFPGRFSGRQFSNSRSEMNVSTLELGDSALYLCASSLVRGYTEAFFGQGTRLTVV.

In its sample, this clone was seen once. The chain couples TRBV19 to TRBJ2-4; a possible D gene is TRBD2 (6 bases). There are 17 residues in the CDR3. Trimming pared 6 bases from V and 2 bases from J, leaving 20 bases between. Germline V lookup: CDR1 LNHDA, CDR2 SQIVND (reference sequence). CDR3 sequence: CASSDPRVGGTKNIQYF. CDR3 DNA sequence: TGTGCCAGTAGCGACCCCAGAGTAGGAGGGACCAAAAACATTCAGTACTTC.

This clone appeared once. This same CDR3 is encoded by further DNA sequences in the sample. V and J are TRBV9 and TRBJ2-3, with 7 nucleotides matching TRBD2. The germline V gene encodes CDR1 SGDLS and CDR2 YYNGEE. V was clipped by 0 bases and J by 2 bases; unmatched bases: 6. The CDR3 consists of 16 residues. The CDR3 region has the DNA TGTGCCAGCAGCGTAGGGCTAGCGGACACCACAGATACGCAGTATTTT. It translates to CASSVGLADTTDTQYF.

This clone was seen just once. This chain links TRBV5-1 with TRBJ2-7, with TRBD2 matching 13 bases. The CDR3 has 13 residues. J was trimmed by 7 bases and V by 9 bases; bases with no gene match: 7. Germline CDR1 SGHRS, CDR2 YFSETQ. The CDR3 DNA sequence: TGCGCCACCAAACTAGCGGGAGGGAGGGAGCAGTACTTC. Residues: CATKLAGGREQYF.

V is TRBV5-8 and J is TRBJ2-1, with 8 nucleotides matching TRBD1. This CDR3 is 13 amino acids long. With V trimmed by 4 bases and J by 6 bases, 3 bases remained unmatched. The germline V gene has CDR1 SGHTS and CDR2 YDEGEE. CDR3 sequence (DNA): TGTGCCAGCAGCGTGGACAGGGTCAATGAGCAGTTCTTC. Translation gives CASSVDRVNEQFF.

This chain connects TRBV30 to TRBJ1-2, with 7 positions matching TRBD1. The CDR3 is 14 residues long. With V trimmed by 1 base and J by 13 bases, 15 bases remained unmatched. The germline V gene has CDR1 GTSNPN and CDR2 SVGIG (reference sequence). In DNA form, the CDR3 reads TGTGCCTGGAGTGCGGGGACAGACTATTCAGGGGTCACCTTC. Amino acid sequence: CAWSAGTDYSGVTF.

The rearrangement links TRBV28 to TRBJ1-5; no definite D call. V was cut by 3 bases and J by 12 bases, with 12 bases left in between. The CDR3 contains 12 residues. Germline CDR1 is MDHEN and CDR2 is SYDVKM. CDR3 coding DNA: TGTGCCAGCAGTTTCCTCCCTGAGGGCCAGCATTTT. The encoded protein is CASSFLPEGQHF.

The chain employs TRBV9 and TRBJ2-3; 12 bases map to TRBD2. The CDR3 sequence is 16 residues long. Trimming took 1 base from V and 4 from J; bases not matched to a gene: 4. CDR1 SGDLS and CDR2 YYNGEE come from the germline V gene. As DNA, the CDR3 is TGTGCCAGCAGCGTACTAGCGGGAGGGAACGCAGATACGCAGTATTTT. Its protein is CASSVLAGGNADTQYF.

This clone has a single count. This chain joins TRBV18 and TRBJ2-4; D is possibly TRBD2 (5 bases). CDR3 length: 15 residues. Looked up from germline, CDR1 is KGHSH and CDR2 is LQKENI. V lost 0 bases, J lost 4 bases, and 10 bases lay in between. Here the CDR3 reads CASSPPAGGKNIQYF. In DNA, the CDR3 is TGTGCCAGCTCACCACCGGCTGGCGGGAAAAACATTCAGTACTTC.

This rearrangement joins TRBV11-3 to TRBJ2-2, with D maybe TRBD2 (6 bases). Trimming removed 3 bases at V and 6 bases at J, with 11 bases between. The CDR3 covers 14 residues. CDR1 is SGHNT and CDR2 is YENEEA in the germline V gene. CDR3 DNA: TGTGCCAGCAGCTTTGGGGGAGGCGCCGGGGAGCTGTTTTTT. As protein: CASSFGGGAGELFF.